This passage covers 31 T cell receptor beta chains from one sample sequenced in a study of blood T cell repertoires in COVID-19 (dated by TCRdb to 2018 to 2020). Library prep was done by the immunoSEQ multiplex PCR assay. This immuneACCESS table, as held by TCRdb, lists in-frame sequences with V and J called but not all clones. Of the missing ones, under half trace to an unresolved V gene in checked studies; the others have no known cause. The sample includes some 330,000 clones, with 88% observed a single time. 3.5% to 4.5% of the sample is taken by the ten largest. The sample comprised peripheral blood. The receptors stem from a woman between 45 and 60 years old with active or convalescent COVID-19.

This sequence joins TRBV20-1 and TRBJ2-3, with 8 bases matching TRBD2. The germline V gene has CDR1 DFQATT and CDR2 SNEGSKA (reference sequence). V gave up 3 bases and J gave up 1 base; unmatched junction bases: 3. This CDR3 comprises 14 residues. CDR3 amino acids: CSASGRGGTDTQYF. CDR3 bases: TGCAGTGCTAGTGGGCGGGGGGGCACAGATACGCAGTATTTT.

V usage is TRBV10-3 and J usage is TRBJ2-3; perhaps TRBD1 as D (5 bases). The CDR3 is 16 amino acids. The germline V and J ends were trimmed by 6 bases and 0 bases, with 16 bases remaining between them. Germline V gene lookup returns CDR1 ENHRY and CDR2 SYGVKD. The chain's CDR3 is CAISWGPSLSTDTQYF. The CDR3 DNA follows: TGTGCCATCAGCTGGGGCCCGTCGCTTAGCACAGATACGCAGTATTTT.

CDR3 loop: CAWSTEGIYTGELFF. As DNA, the CDR3 is TGTGCCTGGAGTACGGAGGGCATCTACACCGGGGAGCTGTTTTTT. This chain links TRBV30 with TRBJ2-2; a weak D match, TRBD2 (6 bases). Per the germline V gene, CDR1 is GTSNPN and CDR2 is SVGIG (reference sequence). CDR3 length equals 15 residues. Trimming pared 2 bases from V and 3 bases from J, leaving 13 bases between.

This clone showed up many times. The chain has TRBV28 and TRBJ1-3, with D maybe TRBD1 (5 bases). The V gene lost 3 bases and the J gene lost 4 bases, with 13 bases spanning the gap. The CDR3 runs to 15 residues. Germline V gene sequence: CDR1 MDHEN, CDR2 SYDVKM. The chain's CDR3 is CASSLYIQGGNTIYF. The CDR3 coding sequence is TGTGCCAGCAGTTTGTATATCCAGGGAGGAAACACCATATATTTT.

The chain links TRBV10-3 to TRBJ1-1; no reliable D call. Germline lookup yields CDR1 ENHRY and CDR2 SYGVKD. The CDR3 runs 16 residues. Trimming took off 3 bases at V and 3 bases at J, with 17 bases between the two ends. The CDR3 DNA reads as TGTGCCATCAGTGAAATCGGGAGGGATTGGCACACTGAAGCTTTCTTT. As protein: CAISEIGRDWHTEAFF.

The chain combines TRBV11-2 with TRBJ1-2, with 9 nucleotides matching TRBD1. Per germline, CDR1 SGHAT and CDR2 FQNNGV. The CDR3 is made up of 15 amino acids. Trimming took 4 bases from V and 7 from J; bases not matched to a gene: 10. CDR3 amino acids: CASSSSGQGIGGYTF. The CDR3 region has the DNA TGTGCCAGCAGCTCCTCGGGACAGGGTATAGGTGGCTACACCTTC.

The J gene is TRBJ1-1, the V gene TRBV27; 11 bases map to TRBD1. The CDR3 contains 14 residues. Germline values: CDR1 MNHEY, CDR2 SMNVEV (reference sequence). Trimming at V came to 3 bases and at J to 7 bases, leaving 4 bases not matched to a gene. The CDR3 loop is CASSFGQGAGEAFF. CDR3 in DNA: TGTGCCAGCAGTTTTGGACAGGGGGCAGGTGAAGCTTTCTTT.

The chain is built from TRBV11-2 and TRBJ1-5; 12 bases are shared with TRBD1. The CDR3 runs to 13 residues. V shed 6 bases, J shed 12 bases, and the junction held 6 bases outside the gene matches. Germline V gene data show CDR1 as SGHAT and CDR2 as FQNNGV. This chain's CDR3 is CASRGQGADLQHF. Here the CDR3 DNA reads TGTGCCAGCAGGGGACAGGGGGCAGATCTCCAGCATTTT.

The chain recombines TRBV2 with TRBJ1-6; 8 bases are shared with TRBD1. V lost 8 bases and J lost 9; bases outside the gene matches: 6. The CDR3 runs 13 residues. Germline-derived CDR1 and CDR2 are SNHLY and FYNNEI. The CDR3 loop is CASDDRGISPLHF. The CDR3 DNA follows: TGTGCCAGCGACGACAGGGGTATTTCACCCCTCCACTTT.

The J gene is TRBJ2-7, the V gene TRBV6-2 or TRBV6-3; D gene unclear. Trimming removed 2 bases at V and 0 bases at J, with 8 bases between. The CDR3 is 14 residues long. CDR1 is MNHEY, CDR2 SVGEGT, per germline. In nucleotides, the CDR3 is TGTGCCAGCAGTTACATTAGTAGCTCCTACGAGCAGTACTTC. It codes for CASSYISSSYEQYF.

The chain joins TRBV7-2 to TRBJ2-7; 10 bases fit TRBD2. CDR3 length: 16 amino acids. With V trimmed by 2 bases and J by 0 bases, 4 bases remained unmatched. Germline CDR1 SGHTA, CDR2 FQGNSA. The CDR3 spells CASSLTSGVPSYEQYF. In DNA, the CDR3 is TGTGCCAGCAGCTTAACTAGCGGGGTACCCTCCTACGAGCAGTACTTC.

This CDR3 reads CSVTGTGGQGTEAFF. The CDR3 DNA reads as TGCAGCGTAACCGGGACAGGGGGCCAGGGCACTGAAGCTTTCTTT. V usage is TRBV29-1 and J usage is TRBJ1-1, with TRBD1 identical over 12 bases. Per germline, CDR1 SQVTM and CDR2 ANQGSEA. V lost 6 bases to trimming and J lost 4 bases; unmatched junction nucleotides: 9. The CDR3 contains 15 residues. Using reference TRBV29-1 and TRBJ1-1 for the parts outside the CDR3, the full variable domain is SAVISQKPSRDICQRGTSLTIQCQVDSQVTMMFWYRQQPGQSLTLIATANQGSEATYESGFVIDKFPISRPNLTFSTLTVSNMSPEDSSIYLCSVTGTGGQGTEAFFGQGTRLTVV.

The chain has TRBV5-4 and TRBJ1-6; D uncertain. Germline values: CDR1 SGHNT, CDR2 YYREEE (reference sequence). V lost 1 base to trimming and J lost 9 bases, with 14 bases between them. The CDR3 contains 15 residues. CDR3 in amino acids: CASSLNPGEGSPLHF. Here the CDR3 DNA reads TGTGCCAGCAGCTTGAACCCCGGTGAGGGTTCACCCCTCCACTTT.

The rearrangement links TRBV3-1 (or the pseudogene TRBV3-2) to TRBJ1-2, with 7 bases fitting TRBD1. The germline V gene has CDR1 LGHDT and CDR2 YNNKEL (reference sequence). This CDR3 comprises 14 residues. The V gene end was trimmed by 3 bases and the J gene end by 4 bases; junction bases not matched to a gene: 5. The DNA for the CDR3 is TGTGCCAGCAGCCAGCGGGGACAGTTCTATGGCTACACCTTC. Translated, it gives CASSQRGQFYGYTF.

This chain connects TRBV19 to TRBJ1-1; D is unclear. The CDR3 contains 11 residues. The germline V gene encodes CDR1 LNHDA and CDR2 SQIVND (reference sequence). Trimming cost V 3 bases and J 8 bases, with 7 bases left between them. The CDR3 is CASSMTGEAFF. The CDR3, as DNA: TGTGCCAGTAGTATGACGGGGGAAGCTTTCTTT.

This clone was found once. The rearrangement joins TRBV7-8 to TRBJ2-1, with 9 bases matching TRBD2. CDR1 and CDR2 (germline): SGHVS, FQNEAQ. The CDR3 spans 19 residues. V dropped 1 base and J dropped 2; count of bases not matched to a gene: 12. The CDR3 is CASSLGGLARIYAYNEQFF. As DNA, the CDR3 is TGTGCCAGCAGCTTAGGCGGACTAGCGAGAATCTACGCCTACAATGAGCAGTTCTTC.

V and J are TRBV18 and TRBJ2-5; TRBD2 agrees at 10 bases. V lost 3 bases, J lost 5 bases, and 6 bases stayed unmatched. Germline CDR1 is KGHSH and CDR2 is LQKENI. There are 15 residues in the CDR3. In DNA form, the CDR3 reads TGTGCCAGCTCACCGTTCCTAGCGGGAGTTGAGACCCAGTACTTC. Translating it yields CASSPFLAGVETQYF.

The J gene is TRBJ2-7, the V gene TRBV5-1; D not certain. The CDR3 is 13 residues long. CDR1 and CDR2 from the germline V gene are SGHRS and YFSETQ. Trimming left V 4 bases short and J 5 bases short, with 13 bases between. CDR3 sequence (DNA): TGCGCCAGCAGCCCTAGTGAGGCACACGAGCAGTACTTC. It yields the protein CASSPSEAHEQYF.

The gene calls are TRBV6-4 and TRBJ1-2, with 8 bases aligning to TRBD1. The CDR3 covers 15 residues. Germline CDR1 reads MRHNA; CDR2 reads SNTAGT. The V and J ends lost 6 bases and 0 bases, in that order; junction bases with no gene match: 6. This chain's CDR3 is CASSQQGGPNYGYTF. In DNA, the CDR3 is TGTGCCAGCAGCCAACAGGGGGGCCCTAACTATGGCTACACCTTC.

The chain uses TRBV6-4 and TRBJ2-7; D is perhaps TRBD2 (5 bases). The V end was cut by 6 bases, the J end by 2 bases, with 17 bases between. Per germline, CDR1 MRHNA and CDR2 SNTAGT. The CDR3 spans 15 residues. For the CDR3, the DNA is TGTGCCAGCAGGACCGGACTGAACATAACCTACGAGCAGTACTTC. It encodes CASRTGLNITYEQYF.

The chain employs TRBV14 and TRBJ2-1, with 11 bases lining up with TRBD2. The CDR3 contains 17 residues. The V and J ends lost 3 bases and 3 bases, in that order; junction bases with no gene match: 7. Per the germline V gene, CDR1 is SGHDN and CDR2 is FVKESK. CDR3 sequence reads: CASSQKFGTSGYNEQFF. The CDR3 DNA sequence: TGTGCCAGCAGCCAGAAATTTGGGACTAGCGGCTACAATGAGCAGTTCTTC.

The V gene is TRBV7-2, the J gene TRBJ1-4, with unresolved D. Germline V CDR1 and CDR2: SGHTA, FQGNSA. V dropped 6 bases and J dropped 5 bases, with 4 bases sitting between them. The CDR3 is 11 residues long. CDR3 loop: CASRLNEKLFF. CDR3 coding DNA: TGTGCCAGCAGACTCAATGAAAAACTGTTTTTT.

This clone has just one count. The chain uses TRBV5-5 and TRBJ1-2; possible D gene TRBD1, 6 bases. CDR3 length: 13 amino acids. Germline V gene lookup returns CDR1 SGHKS and CDR2 YYEKEE (reference sequence). Trimming cost V 2 bases and J 4 bases, with 9 bases left between them. CDR3 amino acids: CASSFTGTYGYTF. The CDR3 nucleotides read TGTGCCAGCAGCTTCACAGGGACCTATGGCTACACCTTC.

The V gene is TRBV3-1 (or the pseudogene TRBV3-2), the J gene TRBJ1-4, with D hard to call. CDR3 length: 13 amino acids. The germline V gene encodes CDR1 LGHDT and CDR2 YNNKEL (reference sequence). V was shortened by 4 bases and J by 4 bases, with 7 bases between the two germline ends. The CDR3 sequence is CASSPSGNEKLFF. Written as DNA, the CDR3 is TGTGCCAGCAGCCCCAGCGGTAATGAAAAACTGTTTTTT.

This chain joins TRBV12-3 or TRBV12-4 and TRBJ1-2; TRBD1 matches at 7 bases. V lost 5 bases and J lost 8; bases outside the gene matches: 5. The CDR3 sequence is 12 residues long. The CDR3 DNA sequence: TGTGCCAGCAGTCCGACAGGGAAGGGCTACACCTTC. It specifies CASSPTGKGYTF.

The chain links TRBV6-5 to TRBJ2-7; 10 nucleotides line up with TRBD2. V lost 8 bases, J lost 5 bases, and 12 bases stayed unmatched. CDR1 MNHEY and CDR2 SVGAGI come from the germline V gene. The CDR3 contains 15 residues. CDR3 in DNA: TGTGCCAGCGGGACCCAGGCTAGCGGGAGTCACGAGCAGTACTTC. It yields the protein CASGTQASGSHEQYF.

The gene calls are TRBV12-3 or TRBV12-4 and TRBJ1-2; no firm D call. V lost 7 bases and J 7 bases, leaving 13 bases between the germline ends. The CDR3 sequence is 12 residues long. As DNA, the CDR3 is TGTGCCAGCACCCTCGAGGAGGGTGGCTACACCTTC. This gives the protein CASTLEEGGYTF.

This sequence joins TRBV5-4 and TRBJ2-1; 12 nucleotides align to TRBD2. With 3 bases clipped from V and 4 bases from J, the junction kept 11 bases outside the gene matches. The CDR3 consists of 18 residues. The germline CDR1 and CDR2 sequences are SGHNT and YYREEE (reference sequence). The CDR3 here is CASSSGLAGPVGYNEQFF. For the CDR3, the DNA is TGTGCCAGCAGCTCGGGACTAGCGGGTCCCGTGGGATACAATGAGCAGTTCTTC.

The chain combines TRBV3-1 (or the pseudogene TRBV3-2) with TRBJ2-5; tentatively, D is TRBD1 (6 bases). Trimming removed 4 bases from V and 5 bases from J, with 14 bases in between. CDR3 size: 14 residues. Germline values: CDR1 LGHDT, CDR2 YNNKEL (reference sequence). The CDR3 loop is CASSRSGQRETQYF. CDR3 coding DNA: TGTGCCAGCAGCCGTTCAGGACAGAGGGAGACCCAGTACTTC.

The CDR3 DNA reads TGTGCCAGCAGCCCAACTGTTTCTAGCGTTAATGAGCAGTTCTTC. It specifies CASSPTVSSVNEQFF. V is TRBV9 and J is TRBJ2-1; tentative D call: TRBD2 (6 bases). The V and J ends lost 4 bases and 7 bases respectively, with 18 bases between them. CDR1 and CDR2 from the germline V gene are SGDLS and YYNGEE. The CDR3 loop spans 15 amino acids.

The rearrangement uses TRBV7-9 and TRBJ1-2; D remains unclear. Germline V CDR1 and CDR2: SEHNR, FQNEAQ (reference sequence). V was cut by 8 bases and J by 7 bases, with 23 bases left in between. This CDR3 is built from 15 residues. The chain's CDR3 is CASSDTRGDSFGYTF. In nucleotides, the CDR3 is TGTGCCAGCTCTGACACGCGGGGTGATAGCTTTGGCTACACCTTC.